The 13 T cell receptor beta chains below were found in one sample sequenced in a study of T cell responses to AZD1222 COVID-19 vaccine. Produced via immunoSEQ multiplex PCR; TCRdb's table is partial and in-frame only. The sample includes about 140,000 clones, roughly 92% of them seen just once. The source was peripheral blood, collected on day 0 of AZD1222 vaccination. The receptors were sampled from an adult in good health.

The chain uses TRBV10-3 and TRBJ1-5; possibly TRBD1 for D (5 bases). Trimming left V 0 bases short and J 4 bases short, with 7 bases between. The CDR3 is 14 residues long. Germline loops: CDR1 ENHRY, CDR2 SYGVKD. The CDR3 region has the DNA TGTGCCATCAGTGAGTCGGGGCTGAATCAGCCCCAGCATTTT. Protein sequence: CAISESGLNQPQHF.

This chain links TRBV6-5 with TRBJ1-6; no reliable D call. The V gene's germline CDR1 is MNHEY and CDR2 SVGAGI. The CDR3 loop spans 12 amino acids. The germline V and J ends were trimmed by 6 bases and 6 bases, with 6 bases remaining between them. The CDR3 DNA follows: TGTGCCAGCAGATCGGGTAATTCACCCCTCCACTTT. Translation gives CASRSGNSPLHF.

V is TRBV10-3 and J is TRBJ2-1; TRBD2 matches at 10 bases. Germline loops: CDR1 ENHRY, CDR2 SYGVKD. V was clipped by 10 bases and J by 7 bases; unmatched bases: 10. The length of the CDR3 is 14 residues. The CDR3 sequence is CATVNQREGNEQFF. The CDR3 DNA reads as TGTGCCACCGTGAACCAGCGGGAGGGGAATGAGCAGTTCTTC.

This clone is a singleton in its sample. J is TRBJ1-6 and V is TRBV5-1; a weak D match, TRBD1 (5 bases). The CDR3 covers 16 residues. V dropped 5 bases and J dropped 0 bases, with 12 bases sitting between them. Germline loops: CDR1 SGHRS, CDR2 YFSETQ. The CDR3 DNA reads TGCGCCAGCAGGGGGGACGGGAGCTCCTATAATTCACCCCTCCACTTT. This codes for CASRGDGSSYNSPLHF. Filled out from reference TRBV5-1 and TRBJ1-6, the complete variable domain reads KAGVTQTPRYLIKTRGQQVTLSCSPISGHRSVSWYQQTPGQGLQFLFEYFSETQRNKGNFPGRFSGRQFSNSRSEMNVSTLELGDSALYLCASRGDGSSYNSPLHFGNGTRLTVT.

The rearrangement links TRBV7-2 to TRBJ1-3; TRBD1 matches at 9 bases. Looked up from germline, CDR1 is SGHTA and CDR2 is FQGNSA. The junction had 3 bases not matched to a gene; V was cut back by 4 bases and J by 2 bases. This CDR3 comprises 15 residues. Written as DNA, the CDR3 is TGTGCCAGCAGCTCACGACAGGGGGCTGGAAACACCATATATTTT. It yields the protein CASSSRQGAGNTIYF.

CDR3 coding DNA: TGTGCCAGCAGCCGGACTAGCGGGAAAGTCGAGCAGTACTTC. This sequence encodes CASSRTSGKVEQYF. V and J are TRBV5-8 and TRBJ2-7; TRBD2 agrees at 12 bases. The CDR3 is made up of 14 amino acids. With V trimmed by 4 bases and J by 6 bases, 5 bases remained unmatched. In germline, CDR1 is SGHTS, CDR2 YDEGEE.

V gene TRBV15 combines with J gene TRBJ1-4, with unresolved D. Germline assignment: CDR1 LNHNV and CDR2 YYDKDF (reference sequence). This CDR3 is 15 amino acids long. The ends were cut back, 4 bases at V and 0 bases at J, with 9 bases in the middle. CDR3: CATSITPATNEKLFF. For the CDR3, the DNA is TGTGCCACCAGCATAACTCCTGCAACTAATGAAAAACTGTTTTTT.

CDR3 residues: CAWSVSSNNQPQHF. The CDR3 bases are TGTGCCTGGAGTGTTAGCAGTAACAATCAGCCCCAGCATTTT. This chain links TRBV30 with TRBJ1-5; D unclear. This CDR3 has 14 amino acids. Germline CDR1 GTSNPN, CDR2 SVGIG (reference sequence). Trimming stripped 0 bases from V and 3 bases from J, with 9 bases between.

This chain joins TRBV6-1 and TRBJ1-1; no firm D call. The CDR3 sequence is 14 residues long. V lost 0 bases, J lost 1 base, and 6 bases lay in between. The germline gives CDR1 MNHNS, CDR2 SASEGT. CDR3 loop: CASSEARKNTEAFF. CDR3 sequence (DNA): TGTGCCAGCAGTGAAGCGCGCAAGAACACTGAAGCTTTCTTT.

The rearrangement links TRBV10-1 to TRBJ2-7, with TRBD1 as a possible D gene (5 bases). The CDR3 is made up of 13 amino acids. CDR1 and CDR2 (germline): WNHNN, SYGVQD (reference sequence). Trimming cost V 2 bases and J 6 bases, with 11 bases left between them. The CDR3 region has the DNA TGCGCCAGCAGTGAGGCTTGGGGCGGCGAGCAGTACTTC. It codes for CASSEAWGGEQYF.

This chain joins TRBV29-1 and TRBJ2-6, with D possibly matching TRBD2 (6 bases). This CDR3 contains 18 residues. Germline assignment: CDR1 SQVTM and CDR2 ANQGSEA. The V end lost 0 bases, the J end lost 1 base, and 16 bases lay between the germline ends. This chain's CDR3 is CSVEDQMGGYSGANVLTF. The CDR3, as DNA: TGCAGCGTTGAAGATCAGATGGGGGGTTATTCTGGGGCCAACGTCCTGACTTTC.

The chain recombines TRBV27 with TRBJ2-1, with D uncertain. Germline CDR1 MNHEY, CDR2 SMNVEV (reference sequence). This CDR3 has 14 residues. Trimming stripped 6 bases from V and 1 base from J, with 10 bases between. DNA for the CDR3: TGTGCCAGCAGAACTACCTTGTCCTACAATGAGCAGTTCTTC. Its translation is CASRTTLSYNEQFF.

In nucleotides, the CDR3 is TGTGCCAGCACGACGGGCCTTCAGCCCCAGCATTTT. Translated: CASTTGLQPQHF. The V call is TRBV18, the J call TRBJ1-5; D not resolved. V lost 8 bases, J lost 6 bases, and 11 bases lay in between. The CDR3 runs 12 residues. The V gene's germline CDR1 is KGHSH and CDR2 LQKENI.